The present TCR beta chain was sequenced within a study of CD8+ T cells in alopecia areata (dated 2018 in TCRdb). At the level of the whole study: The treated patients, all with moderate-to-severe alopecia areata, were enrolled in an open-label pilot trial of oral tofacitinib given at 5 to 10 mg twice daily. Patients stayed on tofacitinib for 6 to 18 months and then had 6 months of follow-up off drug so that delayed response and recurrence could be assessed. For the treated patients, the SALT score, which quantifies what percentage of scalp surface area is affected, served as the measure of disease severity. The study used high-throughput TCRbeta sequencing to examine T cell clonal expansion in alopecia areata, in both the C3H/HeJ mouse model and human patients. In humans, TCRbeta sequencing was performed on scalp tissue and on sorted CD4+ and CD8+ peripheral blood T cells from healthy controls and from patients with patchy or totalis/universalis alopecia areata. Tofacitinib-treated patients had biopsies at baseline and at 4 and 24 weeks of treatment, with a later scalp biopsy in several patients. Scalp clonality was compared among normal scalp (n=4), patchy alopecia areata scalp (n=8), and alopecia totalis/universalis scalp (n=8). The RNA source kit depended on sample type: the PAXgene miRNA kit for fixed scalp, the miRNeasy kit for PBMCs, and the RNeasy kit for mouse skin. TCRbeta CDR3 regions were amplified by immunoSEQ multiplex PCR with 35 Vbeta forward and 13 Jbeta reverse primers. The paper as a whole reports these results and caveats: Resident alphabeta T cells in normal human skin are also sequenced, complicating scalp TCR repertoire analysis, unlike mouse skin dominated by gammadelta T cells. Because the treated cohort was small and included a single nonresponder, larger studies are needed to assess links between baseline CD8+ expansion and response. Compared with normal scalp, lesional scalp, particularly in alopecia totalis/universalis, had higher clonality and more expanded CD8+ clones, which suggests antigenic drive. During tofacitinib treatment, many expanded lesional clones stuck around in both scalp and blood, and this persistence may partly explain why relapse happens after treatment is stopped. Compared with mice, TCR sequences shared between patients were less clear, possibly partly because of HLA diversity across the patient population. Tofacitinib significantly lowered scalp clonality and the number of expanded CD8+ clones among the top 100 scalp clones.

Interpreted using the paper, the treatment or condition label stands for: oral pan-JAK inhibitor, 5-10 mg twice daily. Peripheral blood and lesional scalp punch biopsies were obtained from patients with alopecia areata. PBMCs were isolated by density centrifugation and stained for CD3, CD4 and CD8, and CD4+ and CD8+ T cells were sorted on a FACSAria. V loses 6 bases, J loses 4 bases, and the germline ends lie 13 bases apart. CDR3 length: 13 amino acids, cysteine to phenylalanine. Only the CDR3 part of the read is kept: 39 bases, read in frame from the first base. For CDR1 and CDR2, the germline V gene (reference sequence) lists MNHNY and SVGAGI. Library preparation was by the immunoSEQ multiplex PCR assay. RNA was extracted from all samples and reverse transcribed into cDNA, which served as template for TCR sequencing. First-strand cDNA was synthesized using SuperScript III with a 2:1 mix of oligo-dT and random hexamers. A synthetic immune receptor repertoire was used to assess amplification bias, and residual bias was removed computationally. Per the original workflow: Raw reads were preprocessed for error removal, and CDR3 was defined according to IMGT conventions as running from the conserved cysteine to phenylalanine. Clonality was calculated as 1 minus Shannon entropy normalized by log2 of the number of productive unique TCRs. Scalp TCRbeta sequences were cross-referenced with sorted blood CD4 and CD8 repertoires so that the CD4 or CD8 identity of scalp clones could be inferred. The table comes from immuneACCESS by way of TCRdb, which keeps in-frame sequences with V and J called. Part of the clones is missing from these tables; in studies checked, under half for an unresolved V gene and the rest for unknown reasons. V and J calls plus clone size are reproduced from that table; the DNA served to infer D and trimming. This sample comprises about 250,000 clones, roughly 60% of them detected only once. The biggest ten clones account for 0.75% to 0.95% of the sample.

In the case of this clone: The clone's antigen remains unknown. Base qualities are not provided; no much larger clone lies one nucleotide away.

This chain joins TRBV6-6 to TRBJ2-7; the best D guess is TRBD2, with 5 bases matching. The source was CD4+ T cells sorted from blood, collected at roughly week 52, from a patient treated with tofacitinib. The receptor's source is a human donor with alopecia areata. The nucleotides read TGTGCCAGCAGCCGCGGGTTGGGGTACGAGCAGTACTTC. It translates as CASSRGLGYEQYF.